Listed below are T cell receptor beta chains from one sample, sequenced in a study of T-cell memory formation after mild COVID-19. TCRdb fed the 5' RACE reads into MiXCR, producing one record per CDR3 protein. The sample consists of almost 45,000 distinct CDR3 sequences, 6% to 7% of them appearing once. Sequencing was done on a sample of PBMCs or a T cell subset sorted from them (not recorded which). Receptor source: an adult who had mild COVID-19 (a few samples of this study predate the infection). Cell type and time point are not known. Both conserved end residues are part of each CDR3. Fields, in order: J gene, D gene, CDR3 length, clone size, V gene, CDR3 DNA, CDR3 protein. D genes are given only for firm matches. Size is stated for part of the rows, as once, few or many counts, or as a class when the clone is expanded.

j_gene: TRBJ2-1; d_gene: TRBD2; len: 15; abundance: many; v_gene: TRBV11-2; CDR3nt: TGTGCCAGCAGCTTAGAGCCTAGCGGGGGGAATGAGCAGTTCTTC; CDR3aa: CASSLEPSGGNEQFF
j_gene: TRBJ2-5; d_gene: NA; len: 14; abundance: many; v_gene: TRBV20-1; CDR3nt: TGCAGTGCAACGGGCCTAACTAGGGAAGAGACCCAGTACTTC; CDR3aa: CSATGLTREETQYF
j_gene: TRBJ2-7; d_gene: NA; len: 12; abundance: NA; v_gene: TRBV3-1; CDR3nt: TGTGCCAGCAGCCAACAACCTTTTGAGCAGTACTTC; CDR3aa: CASSQQPFEQYF
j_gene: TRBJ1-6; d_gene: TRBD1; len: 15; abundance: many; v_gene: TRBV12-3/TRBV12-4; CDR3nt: TGTGCCAGCAGCCGCCCGGGACAGGGTAATTCACCCCTCCACTTT; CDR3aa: CASSRPGQGNSPLHF
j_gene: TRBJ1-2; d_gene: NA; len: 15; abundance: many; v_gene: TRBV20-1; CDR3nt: TGCAGTGCTAGCCCCTTCAGGGAGGGTCACTATGGCTACACCTTC; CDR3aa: CSASPFREGHYGYTF
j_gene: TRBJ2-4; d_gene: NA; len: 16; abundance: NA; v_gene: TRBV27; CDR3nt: TGTGCCAGCACACGATCGTTAGGGCGGGGCAAAAACATTCAGTACTTC; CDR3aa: CASTRSLGRGKNIQYF
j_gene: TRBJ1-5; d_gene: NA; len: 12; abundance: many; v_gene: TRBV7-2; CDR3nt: TGTGCCAGCAGCAACACTGCTCAGCCCCAGCATTTT; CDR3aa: CASSNTAQPQHF
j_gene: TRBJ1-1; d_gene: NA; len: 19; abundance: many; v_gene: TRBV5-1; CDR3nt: TGCGCCAGCAGCTTGGGGGACCCGGGTTTGGCTACCATGAACACTGAAGCTTTCTTT; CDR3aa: CASSLGDPGLATMNTEAFF
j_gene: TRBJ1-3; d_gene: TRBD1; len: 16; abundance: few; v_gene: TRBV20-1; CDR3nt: TGCAGTGCTATAGGCGGGCAGGGGGTGTTGGGAAACACCATATATTTT; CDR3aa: CSAIGGQGVLGNTIYF
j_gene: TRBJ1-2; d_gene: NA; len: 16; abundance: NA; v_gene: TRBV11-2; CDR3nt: TGTGCCAGCAGCTTATCTATTGGGAGGGTAAACTATGGCTACACCTTC; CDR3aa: CASSLSIGRVNYGYTF
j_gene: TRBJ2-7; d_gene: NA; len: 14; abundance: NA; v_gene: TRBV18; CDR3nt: TGTGCCAGCTCACCGGCAACAGGATCCTACGAGCAGTACTTC; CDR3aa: CASSPATGSYEQYF
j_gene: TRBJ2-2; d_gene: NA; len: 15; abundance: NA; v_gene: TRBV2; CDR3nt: TGTGCCAGCAGTGAAGTTGGGGCGGACACCGGGGAGCTGTTTTTT; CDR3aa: CASSEVGADTGELFF
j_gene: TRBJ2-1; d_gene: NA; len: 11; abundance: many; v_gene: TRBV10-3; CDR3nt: TGTGCCATCAGTGAGGGTCGGGCCCCCCGCTTC; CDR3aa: CAISEGRAPRF
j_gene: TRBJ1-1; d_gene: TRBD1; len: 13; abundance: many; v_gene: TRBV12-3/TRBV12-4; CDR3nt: TGTGCCAGTGCAGCGGGACAGGGGATTGAAGCTTTCTTT; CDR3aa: CASAAGQGIEAFF
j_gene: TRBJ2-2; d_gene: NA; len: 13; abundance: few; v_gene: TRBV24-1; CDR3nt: TGTGCCACCAGGGGACCATCCCACGGGGAGCTGTTTTTT; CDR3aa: CATRGPSHGELFF
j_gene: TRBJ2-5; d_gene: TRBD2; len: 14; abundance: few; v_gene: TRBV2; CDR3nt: TGTGCCAGCACAGGACTAGCGGCCAGGGCGACCCAGTACTTC; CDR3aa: CASTGLAARATQYF
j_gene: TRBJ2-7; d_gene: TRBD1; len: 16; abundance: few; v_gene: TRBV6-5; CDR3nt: TGTGCCAGCAGTCCCCCCGGGACAGGGGCGTTCTACGAGCAGTACTTC; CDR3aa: CASSPPGTGAFYEQYF
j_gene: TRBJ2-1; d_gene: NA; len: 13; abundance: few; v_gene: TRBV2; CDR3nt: TGTGCCAGCAGTGCGGTCTATGGGCGTGAGCAGTTCTTC; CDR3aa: CASSAVYGREQFF
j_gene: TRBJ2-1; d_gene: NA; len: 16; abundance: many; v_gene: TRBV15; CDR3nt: TGTGCCACCAGCAGAGATCCCGGGACAAATTACAATGAGCAGTTCTTC; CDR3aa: CATSRDPGTNYNEQFF
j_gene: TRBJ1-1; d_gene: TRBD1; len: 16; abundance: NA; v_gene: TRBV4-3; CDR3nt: TGCGCCAGCAGCCAATTCGGGGCAGGGGGCGCGACTGAAGCTTTCTTT; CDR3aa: CASSQFGAGGATEAFF
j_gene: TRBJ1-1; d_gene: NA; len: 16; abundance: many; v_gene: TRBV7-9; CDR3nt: TGTGCCAGCAGCATCCTCCCGGTTATAATGAACACTGAAGCTTTCTTT; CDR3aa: CASSILPVIMNTEAFF
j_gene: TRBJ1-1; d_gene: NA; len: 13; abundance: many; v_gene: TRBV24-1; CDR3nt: TGTGCCACCAGTGATCCGGGGAAAACTGAAGCTTTCTTT; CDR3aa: CATSDPGKTEAFF
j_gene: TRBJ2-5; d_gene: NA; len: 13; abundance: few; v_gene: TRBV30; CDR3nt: TGTGCCTGGACCTGGGGGTTGGGGGAGACCCAGTACTTC; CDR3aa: CAWTWGLGETQYF
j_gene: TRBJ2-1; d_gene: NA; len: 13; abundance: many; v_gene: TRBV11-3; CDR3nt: TGTGCCAGCAGCCTCAGGGACCGGGGTGAGCAGTTCTTC; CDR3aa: CASSLRDRGEQFF
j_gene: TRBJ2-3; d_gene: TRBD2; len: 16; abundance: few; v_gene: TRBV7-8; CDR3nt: TGTGCCAGCAGCTTCCAGAGCGGGGGGGCATCAGATACGCAGTATTTT; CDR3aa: CASSFQSGGASDTQYF
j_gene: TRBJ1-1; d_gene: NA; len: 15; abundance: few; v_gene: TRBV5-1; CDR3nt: TGCGCCAGCAGCTTGTTACCGGAAATGAACACTGAAGCTTTCTTT; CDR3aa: CASSLLPEMNTEAFF
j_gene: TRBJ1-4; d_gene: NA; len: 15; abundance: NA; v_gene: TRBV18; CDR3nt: TGTGCCAGCTCGTTAACTACCGGCAATGGTGAAAAACTGTTTTTT; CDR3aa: CASSLTTGNGEKLFF
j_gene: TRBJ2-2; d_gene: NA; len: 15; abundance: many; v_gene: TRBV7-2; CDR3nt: TGTGCCAGCAGCTTGGCTGTAGCGCCCACCGGGGAGCTGTTTTTT; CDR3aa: CASSLAVAPTGELFF
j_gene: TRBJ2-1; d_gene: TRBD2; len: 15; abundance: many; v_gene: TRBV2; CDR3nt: TGTGCCAGCAGTAGCTCTAGCGGGGGCTACAATGAGCAGTTCTTC; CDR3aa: CASSSSSGGYNEQFF
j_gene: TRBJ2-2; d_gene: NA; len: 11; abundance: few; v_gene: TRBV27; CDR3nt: TGTGCCAGCGGGGGCACCGGGGAGCTGTTTTTT; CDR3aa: CASGGTGELFF
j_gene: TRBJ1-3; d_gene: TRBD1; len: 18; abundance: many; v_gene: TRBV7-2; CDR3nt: TGTGCCAGCAGCTTAACCGCGGGACAGCCAACGGCTGGAAACACCATATATTTT; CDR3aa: CASSLTAGQPTAGNTIYF
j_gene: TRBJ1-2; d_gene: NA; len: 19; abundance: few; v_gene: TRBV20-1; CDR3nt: TGCAGTGCTAGAGCTCTAACTTCAGGATGGCAGGGATACTTGGGTGGCTACACCTTC; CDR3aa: CSARALTSGWQGYLGGYTF
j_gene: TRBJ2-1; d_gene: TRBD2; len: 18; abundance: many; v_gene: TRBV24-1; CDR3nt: TGTGCCACCAGTGACTCAGCGGGAGGGTCCAGCTCCTACAATGAGCAGTTCTTC; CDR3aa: CATSDSAGGSSSYNEQFF
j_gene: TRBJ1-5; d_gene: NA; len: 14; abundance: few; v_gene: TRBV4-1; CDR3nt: TGCGCCAGCAGCCAGCCCCAGGGTGGTCAGCCCCAGCATTTT; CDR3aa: CASSQPQGGQPQHF
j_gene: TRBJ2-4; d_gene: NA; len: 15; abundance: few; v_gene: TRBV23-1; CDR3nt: TGCGCCAGCAACCCGGGACACCTAGCCAAAAACATTCAGTACTTC; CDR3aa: CASNPGHLAKNIQYF
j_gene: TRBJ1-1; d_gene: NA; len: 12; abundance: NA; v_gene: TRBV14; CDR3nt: TGTGCCAGCAGCCAATTAGGTCGTAAAGCTTTCTTT; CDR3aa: CASSQLGRKAFF
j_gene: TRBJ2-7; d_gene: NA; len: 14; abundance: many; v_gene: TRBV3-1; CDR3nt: TGTGCCAGCAGTCCCCTGGGGATCTCCTACGAGCAGTACTTC; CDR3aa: CASSPLGISYEQYF
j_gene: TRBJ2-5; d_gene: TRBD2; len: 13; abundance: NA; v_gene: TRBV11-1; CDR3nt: TGTGCCAGCAGCTTAATGACTAGCGGGGACCAGTACTTC; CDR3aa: CASSLMTSGDQYF
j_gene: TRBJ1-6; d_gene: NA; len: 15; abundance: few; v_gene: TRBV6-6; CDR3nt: TGTGCCAGCAGCACCTCAGGGGCCGGCAATTCACCCCTCCACTTT; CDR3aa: CASSTSGAGNSPLHF
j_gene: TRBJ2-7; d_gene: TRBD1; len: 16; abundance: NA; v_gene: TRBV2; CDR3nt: TGTGCCAGCAGTCCAGGGCCGGGACAGGGGAACTACGAGCAGTACTTC; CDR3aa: CASSPGPGQGNYEQYF
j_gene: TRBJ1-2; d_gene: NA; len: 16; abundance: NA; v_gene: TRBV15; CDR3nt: TGTGCCACCAGCAGAGCGGGAGGGGAGGTCGGCTATGGCTACACCTTC; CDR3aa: CATSRAGGEVGYGYTF
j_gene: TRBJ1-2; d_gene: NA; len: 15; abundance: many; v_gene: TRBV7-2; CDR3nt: TGTGCCAGCAGCTTAGTTATAGGGGATAACTATGGCTACACCTTC; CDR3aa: CASSLVIGDNYGYTF
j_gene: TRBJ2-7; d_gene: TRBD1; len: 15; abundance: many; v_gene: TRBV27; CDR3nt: TGTGCCAGCAGTTTTCTAGGACAGGGGGCTTACGAGCAGTACTTC; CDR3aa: CASSFLGQGAYEQYF
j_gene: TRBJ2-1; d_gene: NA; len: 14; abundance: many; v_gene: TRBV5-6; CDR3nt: TGTGCCAGCAGCTTCAGCTTATCCTCTAATGAGCAGTTCTTC; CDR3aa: CASSFSLSSNEQFF
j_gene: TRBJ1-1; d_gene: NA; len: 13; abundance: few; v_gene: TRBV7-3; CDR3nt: TGTGCCAGCAGCTTACACCGGAACACTGAAGCTTTCTTT; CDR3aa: CASSLHRNTEAFF
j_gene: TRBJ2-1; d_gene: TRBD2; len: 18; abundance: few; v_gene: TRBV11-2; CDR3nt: TGTGCCAGCAGCTTGCTAGCGGGAGGTTTTAGCTCCTACAATGAGCAGTTCTTC; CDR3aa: CASSLLAGGFSSYNEQFF
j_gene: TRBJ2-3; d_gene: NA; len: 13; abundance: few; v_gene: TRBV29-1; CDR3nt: TGCAGCGTTGAAGTTGAGGGCGTAGATACGCAGTATTTT; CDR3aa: CSVEVEGVDTQYF
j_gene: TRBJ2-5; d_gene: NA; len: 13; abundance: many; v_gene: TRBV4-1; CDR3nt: TGCGCCAGCAGCGGGCGCCGATCCCGGGACGTCTACTTC; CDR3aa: CASSGRRSRDVYF